This is a list of T cell receptor beta chains from one sample in a study of CD8+ T cells in alopecia areata. The data were produced by immunoSEQ multiplex PCR, yet TCRdb's version contains in-frame clones alone and is incomplete. The sample lists some 150,000 clones, roughly 58% occurring once. The sample was CD8+ T cells sorted from blood. The receptor set was obtained from a human donor in good health. Both conserved end residues are part of each CDR3. Fields, in order: D gene, V gene, clone size, J gene, CDR3 DNA, CDR3 protein. A D gene is named only where the DNA matches it firmly. Clone sizes are given selectively: once, few, many, or a class where the clone is expanded.

>NA|TRBV10-3|NA|TRBJ2-5
TGTGCCATCAGTCGGGCTGGGGAAGAGACCCAGTACTTC
CAISRAGEETQYF
>NA|TRBV6-5|NA|TRBJ2-5
TGTGCCAGCAGTTCACGGTTCCAAGAGACCCAGTACTTC
CASSSRFQETQYF
>NA|TRBV13|NA|TRBJ2-7
TGTGCCAGCAGCTTACGATCCGAGCAGTACTTC
CASSLRSEQYF
>NA|TRBV7-2|NA|TRBJ2-3
TGTGCCAGCAGCTTATGGAGCACAGATACGCAGTATTTT
CASSLWSTDTQYF
>NA|TRBV2|few|TRBJ2-5
TGTGCCAGCTCCACCTTGACGGGCCAAGAGACCCAGTACTTC
CASSTLTGQETQYF
>TRBD1|TRBV12-5|NA|TRBJ2-1
TGTGCTAGTGGTTTGGGCCGACAGGGTGGGAATGAGCAGTTCTTC
CASGLGRQGGNEQFF
>TRBD1|TRBV29-1|NA|TRBJ2-2
TGCAGCGTGACAGGGGGAACCGGGGAGCTGTTTTTT
CSVTGGTGELFF
>NA|TRBV9|NA|TRBJ1-1
TGTGCCAGCAGCGCCGGTAGGGACACTGAAGCTTTCTTT
CASSAGRDTEAFF
>NA|TRBV7-8|few|TRBJ2-5
TGTGCCAGCAGCTTGTTGATGGGGGCAAGGGAGACCCAGTACTTC
CASSLLMGARETQYF
>NA|TRBV15|NA|TRBJ2-3
TGTGCCACCAGCGATGACCTGAACACAGATACGCAGTATTTT
CATSDDLNTDTQYF
>NA|TRBV7-9|NA|TRBJ1-5
TGTGCCAGCAGCTTAGGGGGTAAGCCCCAGCATTTT
CASSLGGKPQHF
>NA|TRBV2|once|TRBJ2-5
TGTGCCAGTCCGGGACACTTAGAGACCCAGTACTTC
CASPGHLETQYF
>NA|TRBV29-1|NA|TRBJ2-7
TGCAGCGTTGGGGGGAGAAACGAGCAGTACTTC
CSVGGRNEQYF
>NA|TRBV29-1|NA|TRBJ2-6
TGCAGCGTTGAAATCCGGGGCCGACTCTCTGGGGCCAACGTCCTGACTTTC
CSVEIRGRLSGANVLTF
>NA|TRBV27|NA|TRBJ1-5
TGTGCCAGCAGTTCAGCCCTCAATCAGCCCCAGCATTTT
CASSSALNQPQHF
>NA|TRBV7-8|NA|TRBJ2-5
TGTGCCAGCAGCTGGGGACGGCTGGAGGTCAGGGAGACCCAGTACTTC
CASSWGRLEVRETQYF
>NA|TRBV9|NA|TRBJ2-1
TGTGCCAGCAGCCCCAGCTACCCGTACCTTGAGCAGTTCTTC
CASSPSYPYLEQFF
>NA|TRBV27|NA|TRBJ2-1
TGTGCCAGCAGTTTTTCGAGGGACAAAAGACAGTTCTTC
CASSFSRDKRQFF